The following is a T cell receptor (beta chain) sequence with its context. V was cut by 0 bases and J by 2 bases, with 9 bases left in between. CDR3 length equals 14 residues. Germline V gene lookup returns CDR1 GTSNPN and CDR2 SVGIG (reference sequence). Authors' processing steps: How many nucleated cells were present was estimated from reference gene primer amplification. Profiled with immunoSEQ multiplex PCR; TCRdb holds only in-frame clones, not every one. For V, J and clone size, that table is used; D and trimming come from the DNA. The sample consists of 150,000 or so clones, approximately 88% of them appearing once. This sample stems from a study of blood T cell repertoires in COVID-19. Looking at the study overall: Nucleic acid was either cDNA or gDNA, and it came from T cells, B-cell-depleted T cells, or PBMCs.

The clonotype originates from a middle-aged man with acute or convalescent COVID-19. The sample comprised peripheral blood. The chain uses TRBV30 and TRBJ2-3; D not resolved. The CDR3 sequence is CAWSVGTPTDTQYF. CDR3 bases: TGTGCCTGGAGTGTGGGCACCCCCACAGATACGCAGTATTTT.